This T cell receptor beta chain was captured in a study of blood T cell repertoires in COVID-19. Assay used: immunoSEQ multiplex PCR; TCRdb lists only in-frame clones, some missing. The table shows 250,000 to 350,000 clones, with approximately 83% occurring only once. Germline loops: CDR1 SGHDT, CDR2 YYEEEE. Trimming left V 6 bases short and J 2 bases short, with 15 bases between. The CDR3 has 14 amino acids. The clonotype comes from a woman in her 30s who had recovered from COVID-19. The chain uses TRBV5-6 and TRBJ2-7; D is possibly TRBD2 (6 bases). The sample was peripheral blood. The CDR3 is CASTSVEGPYEQYF. DNA for the CDR3: TGTGCCAGCACCTCAGTGGAGGGCCCCTACGAGCAGTACTTC. Looking up the rest from reference TRBV5-6 and TRBJ2-7 gives the full variable domain: DAGVTQSPTHLIKTRGQQVTLRCSPKSGHDTVSWYQQALGQGPQFIFQYYEEEERQRGNFPDRFSGHQFPNYSSELNVNALLLGDSALYLCASTSVEGPYEQYFGPGTRLTVT.